This TCR beta chain derives from a study of blood T cell repertoires in COVID-19. Study-level information: The United States, Italy and Spain supplied acute and convalescent COVID-19 samples.

Those enrolled, adults aged roughly 18 to 89 years, came from around 24 US areas. Membership in each cohort depended on participant-reported clinical history. In the authors' methods: The authors estimated nucleated cell counts from reference gene primer amplification. The protocol was immunoSEQ multiplex PCR, while the TCRdb copy is restricted to in-frame clones and leaves out a portion. That table supplies the V and J calls and clone size; D and trimming were determined from the DNA. The table shows approximately 260,000 clones, with 70% to 90% occurring only once. Germline-derived CDR1 and CDR2 are WNHNN and SYGVQD (reference sequence). This CDR3 is 15 amino acids long. Trimming took 5 bases from V and 1 from J, leaving 11 bases between them.

The clonotype originates from a woman aged 45-59 years who had been exposed to COVID-19. The chain joins TRBV10-1 to TRBJ2-2; maybe TRBD2 (6 bases). Sequenced input: PBMCs or T cells enriched from blood (not recorded which). CDR3: CASSSSAENTGELFF. In DNA form, the CDR3 reads TGCGCCAGCAGTTCTAGCGCGGAGAACACCGGGGAGCTGTTTTTT.